The source of this TCR beta chain is a study of cytomegalovirus exposure and HLA in healthy donors. As to this clone: Its antigen is as yet unknown. The germline gene is not matched at one end of the junction; a read error may be the cause.

CDR1 is GTSNPN and CDR2 is SVGIG in the germline V gene (reference sequence). This CDR3 is built from 12 residues. Study-level points and caveats: It was 150 to 200 TCR beta chains that were listed as cytomegalovirus-associated. A later analysis by the authors found several of the most significant clusters apparently linked to common viral pathogens. With DRB1 most and HLA-C fewest, TCR association rates differed between HLA loci in a later analysis.

PCR primers comprised 60 Vbeta and 13 Jbeta primers. Method: immunoSEQ multiplex PCR; TCRdb's copy keeps in-frame clones and lacks some. This table holds 80,000 to 95,000 clones, roughly 86% found once. Specimen: PBMCs. The TCR sequence derives from a young woman in good health and CMV-seropositive. The chain carries TRBV30 and TRBJ2-1, with 7 bases fitting TRBD2. CDR3 in amino acids: CARSVGGRAQFF. CDR3 DNA: TGTGCCAGGAGTGTGGGCGGGAGAGCGCAGTTCTTC.